The 8 T cell receptor beta chains below all came from one sample that was sequenced in a study of Ad26.COV2.S vaccination and SARS-CoV-2 variants. Data came from immunoSEQ multiplex PCR; TCRdb stores just in-frame clones and leaves some out. The sample carries 250,000 or so clones, 87% recorded once. Documented treatment: over 15 received Ad26.COV2.S at low or high dose, single or two shots; roughly 5 received placebo; per-sample allocation not given. It was on day 63 after the first vaccine or placebo injection that samples were taken. This sample comprised peripheral blood, obtained in a trial of Ad26.COV2.S vaccine versus placebo. Receptors originate from a person between 18 and 65 years old who received the Ad26.COV2.S COVID-19 vaccine or a placebo.

The rearrangement uses TRBV19 and TRBJ1-6, with a tentative D call TRBD1 (6 bases). Germline values: CDR1 LNHDA, CDR2 SQIVND (reference sequence). The CDR3 spans 16 residues. Trimming cost V 4 bases and J 14 bases, with 24 bases left between them. CDR3 DNA: TGTGCCAGTAGTACTCCCCCCGGGACATCTATCTCGGCCCTCCACTTT. This codes for CASSTPPGTSISALHF.

This clone showed up just once. The J gene is TRBJ1-1, the V gene TRBV25-1; 8 bases match TRBD1. This CDR3 spans 15 amino acids. Germline CDR1 reads MGHDK; CDR2 reads SYGVNS. J gave up 6 bases and V 3 bases, and 9 bases lay outside the gene matches. The CDR3 coding sequence is TGTGCCAGCAGTGACAGGGGGCGCATTCTAGCTGAAGCTTTCTTT. Protein sequence: CASSDRGRILAEAFF.

The chain has TRBV5-1 and TRBJ1-1; D perhaps matches TRBD1 (5 bases). Per germline, CDR1 SGHRS and CDR2 YFSETQ. The CDR3 sequence is 12 residues long. V dropped 5 bases and J dropped 6 bases, with 11 bases sitting between them. DNA for the CDR3: TGCGCCAGCAGAGAGGGGAGGGCTGAAGCTTTCTTT. This translates into CASREGRAEAFF.

The rearrangement joins TRBV5-1 to TRBJ1-3, with 7 bases fitting TRBD1. Per germline, CDR1 SGHRS and CDR2 YFSETQ. The CDR3 loop spans 16 amino acids. V shed 1 base and J 0 bases; nucleotides not matched to a gene: 4. The CDR3, as DNA: TGCGCCAGCAGCTTGATGGCAGGGGGCTCTGGAAACACCATATATTTT. It specifies CASSLMAGGSGNTIYF.

The count of this clone is one. The genes are TRBV19 and TRBJ2-5, with a possible D match to TRBD1 (6 bases). V lost 5 bases to trimming and J lost 4 bases, with 11 bases between them. The length of the CDR3 is 13 residues. Germline assignment: CDR1 LNHDA and CDR2 SQIVND (reference sequence). CDR3 residues: CASSPTRGETQYF. CDR3 nucleotides: TGTGCCAGTAGTCCCACCAGGGGAGAGACCCAGTACTTC.

The V gene is TRBV29-1, the J gene TRBJ2-5; D is perhaps TRBD2 (6 bases). V was clipped by 3 bases and J by 4 bases, with 9 bases between them. The CDR3 is 12 amino acids. Germline lookup yields CDR1 SQVTM and CDR2 ANQGSEA. CDR3 in amino acids: CSVEGLGETQYF. For the CDR3, the DNA is TGCAGCGTTGAGGGACTGGGAGAGACCCAGTACTTC.

V and J are TRBV9 and TRBJ2-1; D ambiguous. Deletions cut 0 bases from V and 6 bases from J, with 7 bases between. CDR1 SGDLS and CDR2 YYNGEE come from the germline V gene. The CDR3 consists of 13 residues. CDR3 sequence reads: CASSVGGVNEQFF. The CDR3 nucleotides are TGTGCCAGCAGCGTAGGCGGCGTCAATGAGCAGTTCTTC.

This chain uses TRBV13 with TRBJ2-1; possibly TRBD2 for D (6 bases). The CDR3 has 15 amino acids. V was clipped by 3 bases and J by 4 bases, with 13 bases between them. Germline values: CDR1 PRHDT, CDR2 FYEKMQ (reference sequence). The CDR3 protein is CASSLGGGGYNEQFF. CDR3 sequence (DNA): TGTGCCAGCAGCTTGGGCGGTGGGGGGTACAATGAGCAGTTCTTC.